The entry below describes one T cell receptor (beta chain). Its target is not known. The data originate from a study of cytomegalovirus exposure and HLA in healthy donors. The wider study: As an earlier analysis found, roughly 180 million T cells yielded about 100 million unique TCR beta sequences. In an early release, HLA-typed donors contributed 90 million or so unique TCR sequences. Study conclusions and caveats: In a later analysis, compared with equally common non-associated chains, HLA-associated beta chains were more expanded. Some V segments, TRBV6-2 and TRBV6-3 among them, were indistinguishable and were therefore excluded.

PCR amplification relied on 60 Vbeta primers (plus 13 Jbeta primers). The data were produced by immunoSEQ multiplex PCR, yet TCRdb's version contains in-frame clones alone and is incomplete. The top ten clones hold approximately 2.5% of a sample with around 140,000 clones, 75% to 80% of them seen once. The CDR3 totals 17 residues. This clonotype was sampled from a woman between 18 and 30 years old in good health and CMV-seropositive. The sequenced sample consisted of PBMCs. This sequence joins TRBV21-1 and TRBJ1-5. TRBV21-1 is assigned pseudogene status. Here the CDR3 DNA reads TGTGCCAGCAGCAAAAGTATTCGACCGGGATTCAATCAGCCCCAGCATTTT. Its protein is CASSKSIRPGFNQPQHF.